The clone carrying this T cell receptor beta chain was detected ten times or more. Antigen specificity is unknown. This CDR3 is built from 14 residues. Trimming cost V 4 bases and J 10 bases; bases outside gene matches: 8. Before being chosen for sequencing, patients had shown CD8+CD57+ cell expansion by flow cytometry. All patients had severe acquired aplastic anemia. At blood sampling, none of the patients had yet received therapy. Genomic DNA acted as the template from which TCR beta VDJ combination and CDR3 sequence profiling were carried out. Each CDR3 protein is one row after TCRdb ran MiXCR on the reads. The table shows about 180,000 distinct CDR3 sequences, with around half occurring only once. The entry originates in a study of CD8+CD57+ T cells in acquired aplastic anemia. About the research overall: The mean DNA yield obtained from sorted CD4+ and CD8+ cells came to approximately 3.2 ug.

General study results and limits: Some 27 CD8+ CDR3 sequences were shared between patients and controls.

The sequenced sample consisted of sorted CD4+, CD8+, or CD8+CD57+ T cells (not recorded which) from PBMCs. The chain carries TRBV12-3 or TRBV12-4 and TRBJ2-1; 9 positions agree with TRBD2. The TCR was taken from a human donor with aplastic anemia. Here the CDR3 reads CASSSSGGSREQFF. The CDR3 bases are TGTGCCAGCAGTTCGAGCGGGGGGTCGAGGGAGCAGTTCTTC.